This TCR beta chain was sequenced during a study of siplizumab effects on memory and regulatory T cells. The CDR3 extends over 11 amino acids. Germline V CDR1 and CDR2: SQVTM, ANQGSEA. Deletions cut 5 bases from V and 4 bases from J, with 9 bases between. Findings and caveats of the study: Memory cells seemed less diverse than naive T cells, which also seemed major contributors to the alloresponse.

Assayed TCR templates numbered some 100,000 for each sample. Method: immunoSEQ multiplex PCR; TCRdb's copy keeps in-frame clones and lacks some. Here the sample spans approximately 100,000 clones, around 92% being singletons. Note on this clone: The antigen is undetermined.

Sequencing used Tregs sorted from blood. The TCR comes from a human donor in good health. This chain links TRBV29-1 with TRBJ2-7, with no clear D. The CDR3 nucleotides read TGCAGCGTTTTCCTTAATTACGAGCAGTACTTC. This sequence encodes CSVFLNYEQYF.